This T cell receptor (beta chain) was retrieved from a study of CD8 T cells in Susac syndrome. Controls were healthy donors chosen to match patients in age and sex. It was with random hexamers that about 0.45 to 1 ug RNA was reverse transcribed. A single record per CDR3 protein comes from TCRdb applying MiXCR to the immunoSEQ multiplex PCR reads. The sample records approximately 120,000 distinct CDR3 sequences, less than 97% being singletons. Germline V gives CDR1 GTSNPN, CDR2 SVGIG (reference sequence). The CDR3 runs 13 residues. Trimming stripped 2 bases from V and 4 bases from J, with 11 bases between.

The sequenced sample consisted of CD4+ T cells from PBMCs. The chain carries TRBV30 and TRBJ1-2; TRBD1 might be the D (6 bases). The clonotype was recovered from a human donor in good health. The CDR3 DNA follows: TGTGCCTGGAGTCTGACAGGCCTCTATGGCTACACCTTC. Its protein product is CAWSLTGLYGYTF.